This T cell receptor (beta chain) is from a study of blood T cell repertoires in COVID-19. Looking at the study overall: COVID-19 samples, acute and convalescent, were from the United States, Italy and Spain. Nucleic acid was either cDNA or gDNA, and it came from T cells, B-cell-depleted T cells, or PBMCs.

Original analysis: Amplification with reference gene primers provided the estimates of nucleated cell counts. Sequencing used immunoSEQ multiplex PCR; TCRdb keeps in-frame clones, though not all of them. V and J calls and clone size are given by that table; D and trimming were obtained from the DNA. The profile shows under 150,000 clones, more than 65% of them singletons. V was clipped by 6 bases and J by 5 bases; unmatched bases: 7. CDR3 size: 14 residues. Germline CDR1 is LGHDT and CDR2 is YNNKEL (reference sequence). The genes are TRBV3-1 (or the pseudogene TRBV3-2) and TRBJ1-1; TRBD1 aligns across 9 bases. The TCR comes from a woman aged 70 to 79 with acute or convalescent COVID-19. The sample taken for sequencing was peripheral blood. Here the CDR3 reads CASRSTGGRTEAFF. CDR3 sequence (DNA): TGTGCCAGCAGATCGACAGGGGGAAGGACTGAAGCTTTCTTT.